The clone carrying this T cell receptor beta chain was seen a handful of times. This CDR3 has 12 residues. The V end was cut by 5 bases, the J end by 4 bases, with 10 bases between. CDR1 and CDR2 (germline): DFQATT, SNEGSKA (reference sequence). TCRdb passed the 5' RACE reads through MiXCR, listing each CDR3 protein once. The sample includes roughly 60,000 distinct CDR3 sequences, roughly 10% seen only once; the top ten take about 2.7%. This sample was taken from a study of early T cells in non-severe SARS-CoV-2 infection. The specimen was whole blood, collected at baseline. The receptor comes from an adult who was a healthcare worker with PCR-confirmed SARS-CoV-2 infection or an uninfected control (not recorded which). The chain couples TRBV20-1 to TRBJ2-3; D perhaps matches TRBD1 (5 bases). CDR3 region: CSAGAVADTQYF. DNA for the CDR3: TGCAGTGCTGGGGCGGTGGCAGATACGCAGTATTTT.